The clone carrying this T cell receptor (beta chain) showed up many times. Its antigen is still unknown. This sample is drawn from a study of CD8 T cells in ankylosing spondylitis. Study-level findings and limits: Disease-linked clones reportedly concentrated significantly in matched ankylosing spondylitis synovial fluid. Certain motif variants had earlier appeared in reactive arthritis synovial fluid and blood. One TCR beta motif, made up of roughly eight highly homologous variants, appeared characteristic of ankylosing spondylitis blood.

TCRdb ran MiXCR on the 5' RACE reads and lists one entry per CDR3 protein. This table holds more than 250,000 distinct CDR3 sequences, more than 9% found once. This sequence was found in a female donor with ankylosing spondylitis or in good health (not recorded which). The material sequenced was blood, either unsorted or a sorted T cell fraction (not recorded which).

CDR3 in DNA: TGCAGTGCTAGACTAGCGGGGACGGTCGAGCAGTTCTTC. Its translation is CSARLAGTVEQFF. This rearrangement joins TRBV20-1 to TRBJ2-1, with TRBD2 identical over 9 bases. V gave up 2 bases and J gave up 10 bases; unmatched junction bases: 6. CDR1 and CDR2 (germline): DFQATT, SNEGSKA (reference sequence). The CDR3 loop spans 13 amino acids.